The 26 T cell receptor beta chains given below trace back to one sample, sequenced in a study of patients and donors after allogeneic stem cell transplantation (dated by TCRdb to about 2020). The protocol used for the library was RT-PCR. Sequencing took place on a NextSeq 550. TCRdb ran its own pipeline on the public reads, namely fastp trimming at Q25 and MiXCR clone calling, and kept in-frame beta chains. Entries that share a CDR3 protein sequence are merged under the most common genes and DNA. The sample yields fewer than 500,000 distinct CDR3 sequences; more than 15% were counted once. The ten largest clones take up 7% to 7.5% of the sample. The material sequenced was blood, either unsorted or a sorted T cell fraction (not recorded which). The receptors derive from a human donor who was either an allogeneic HSCT recipient or a stem cell or donor lymphocyte infusion donor (not recorded which). It is not recorded whose cells these are; they may come from a transplant donor.

The chain recombines TRBV12-3 or TRBV12-4 with TRBJ2-7; the D gene is possibly TRBD2 (6 bases). The ends were cut back, 2 bases at V and 9 bases at J, with 8 bases in the middle. CDR3 size: 11 residues. CDR3 bases: TGTGCCAGCAGTTTAAGGGGAGGGCAGTACTTC. Protein: CASSLRGGQYF.

The chain links TRBV5-1 to TRBJ1-1, with TRBD1 as a possible D gene (5 bases). The CDR3 has 14 amino acids. Germline V gene lookup returns CDR1 SGHRS and CDR2 YFSETQ. V dropped 4 bases and J dropped 6 bases, with 16 bases sitting between them. The CDR3 coding sequence is TGCGCCAGCAGCATACCTACAGGTACCGCTGAAGCTTTCTTT. It encodes CASSIPTGTAEAFF.

The chain uses TRBV19 and TRBJ2-5; possible D gene TRBD1, 6 bases. CDR3 length equals 13 residues. The germline V and J ends were trimmed by 4 bases and 4 bases, with 10 bases remaining between them. The V gene's germline CDR1 is LNHDA and CDR2 SQIVND (reference sequence). The CDR3 sequence is CASSTSGVETQYF. The CDR3 DNA follows: TGTGCCAGTAGTACATCAGGGGTAGAGACCCAGTACTTC.

This sequence joins TRBV9 and TRBJ2-2; 10 bases align to TRBD1. The CDR3 extends over 15 amino acids. Germline V gives CDR1 SGDLS, CDR2 YYNGEE. The junction had 8 bases not matched to a gene; V was cut back by 2 bases and J by 10 bases. In DNA form, the CDR3 reads TGTGCCAGCAGCGTTACCGGGACAGGGGACGCGGAGCTGTTTTTT. The encoded protein is CASSVTGTGDAELFF.

This clonotype was counted only a few times. The DNA for the CDR3 is TGTGCCAGCAGCTCGAGACCGGGACAGGGCTACGAGCAGTACTTC. It translates to CASSSRPGQGYEQYF. The J gene is TRBJ2-7, the V gene TRBV7-9; 9 bases are a match to TRBD1. V shed 4 bases, J shed 3 bases, and the junction held 7 bases outside the gene matches. Germline CDR1 is SEHNR and CDR2 is FQNEAQ (reference sequence). The CDR3 loop spans 15 amino acids.

The V and J genes are TRBV11-2 and TRBJ1-2, with a weak D call TRBD1 (5 bases). Trimming cost V 7 bases and J 7 bases, with 13 bases left between them. The germline gives CDR1 SGHAT, CDR2 FQNNGV. CDR3 length: 12 residues. The CDR3 protein is CASTLGDAGYTF. The CDR3 DNA is TGTGCCAGCACCCTGGGGGATGCTGGCTACACCTTC. Complete variable domain (other parts from reference TRBV11-2 and TRBJ1-2): EAGVAQSPRYKIIEKRQSVAFWCNPISGHATLYWYQQILGQGPKLLIQFQNNGVVDDSQLPKDRFSAERLKGVDSTLKIQPAKLEDSAVYLCASTLGDAGYTFGSGTRLTVV.

This clonotype occurred once. The chain links TRBV7-6 to TRBJ1-1; the D is unclear. The CDR3 extends over 13 amino acids. With 5 bases removed from V and 3 bases from J, the gap between germline ends came to 10 bases. Germline-derived CDR1 and CDR2 are SGHVS and FNYEAQ. CDR3 in amino acids: CASSRGDDTEAFF. CDR3 nucleotide sequence: TGTGCCAGCAGCCGTGGGGATGACACTGAAGCTTTCTTT. The full variable domain, rest sourced from reference TRBV7-6 and TRBJ1-1, is GAGVSQSPRYKVTKRGQDVALRCDPISGHVSLYWYRQALGQGPEFLTYFNYEAQQDKSGLPNDRFSAERPEGSISTLTIQRTEQRDSAMYRCASSRGDDTEAFFGQGTRLTVV.

This clonotype was counted ten times or more. CDR3 nucleotide sequence: TGTGCCAGCAGGCGGGAGAGCAATGAGCAGTTCTTC. It encodes CASRRESNEQFF. The chain joins TRBV12-3 or TRBV12-4 to TRBJ2-1; TRBD2 agrees at 7 bases. CDR3 size: 12 residues. J gave up 6 bases and V 6 bases, and 2 bases lay outside the gene matches.

This clonotype was detected a few times. The V gene is TRBV4-1, the J gene TRBJ2-5; 7 bases align to TRBD2. The CDR3 is 14 amino acids. Germline CDR1 and CDR2: MGHRA and YSYEKL. The trim removed 4 bases at V and 4 bases at J, leaving 6 bases unmatched. The CDR3 region has the DNA TGCGCCAGCAGCCTATCGACTAGCCCAGAGACCCAGTACTTC. Residues: CASSLSTSPETQYF.

This clonotype was found many times. The chain employs TRBV7-3 and TRBJ1-1, with 8 bases matching TRBD1. The CDR3 is 14 residues long. V shed 2 bases and J 6 bases; nucleotides not matched to a gene: 5. Germline-derived CDR1 and CDR2 are SGHTA and FQGTGA. The chain's CDR3 is CASSLQGARAEAFF. The CDR3 DNA sequence: TGTGCCAGCAGCTTACAGGGGGCGAGGGCTGAAGCTTTCTTT.

The chain recombines TRBV10-3 with TRBJ2-7; tentatively, D is TRBD1 (5 bases). Trimming took off 7 bases at V and 2 bases at J, with 9 bases between the two ends. Germline-derived CDR1 and CDR2 are ENHRY and SYGVKD. This CDR3 contains 12 residues. The CDR3, as DNA: TGTGCCATCACTACAGGAGCCTACGAGCAGTACTTC. Its translation is CAITTGAYEQYF.

This chain joins TRBV10-3 and TRBJ1-1, with D uncertain. The CDR3 loop spans 13 amino acids. Per the germline V gene, CDR1 is ENHRY and CDR2 is SYGVKD. Trimming shortened V by 4 bases and J by 5 bases, and 11 bases separated the two germline ends. CDR3 amino acids: CAISGPPLTEAFF. In nucleotides, the CDR3 is TGTGCCATCAGTGGACCACCCCTAACTGAAGCTTTCTTT.

The V and J genes are TRBV5-1 and TRBJ2-7; D gene unclear. Trimming removed 4 bases from V and 2 bases from J, with 10 bases in between. This CDR3 has 13 amino acids. Germline CDR1 SGHRS, CDR2 YFSETQ. This CDR3 reads CASSRLTAYEQYF. The DNA for the CDR3 is TGCGCCAGCAGCAGGCTAACAGCCTACGAGCAGTACTTC.

The chain recombines TRBV6-1 with TRBJ2-7; D unresolved. CDR3 length: 14 residues. Germline CDR1 MNHNS, CDR2 SASEGT. V was clipped by 3 bases and J by 5 bases, with 14 bases between them. The DNA of the CDR3 is TGTGCCAGCAGTGATGCCCCCCCTCTACACGAGCAGTACTTC. This translates into CASSDAPPLHEQYF.

V usage is TRBV29-1 and J usage is TRBJ1-1; 7 nucleotides agree with TRBD1. Trimming removed 7 bases from V and 3 bases from J; junction bases left unmatched: 11. CDR3 length: 14 amino acids. Germline V gene sequence: CDR1 SQVTM, CDR2 ANQGSEA. The chain's CDR3 is CSGGEGARYTEAFF. CDR3 DNA sequence: TGCAGCGGGGGAGAGGGGGCGCGATACACTGAAGCTTTCTTT.

This clonotype has more than one count but fewer than ten. CDR3 protein: CASSQDSAVPTGELFF. Here the CDR3 DNA reads TGCGCCAGCAGCCAAGATTCAGCTGTCCCCACCGGGGAGCTGTTTTTT. The chain carries TRBV4-3 and TRBJ2-2; D is uncertain. The CDR3 has 16 amino acids. V was shortened by 0 bases and J by 4 bases, with 12 bases between the two germline ends. Germline-derived CDR1 and CDR2 are LGHNA and YSLEER.

This clonotype was detected only a few times. The CDR3: CASTPRDRGPDTQYF. The CDR3 DNA sequence: TGTGCCAGCACCCCCCGGGACAGGGGGCCAGATACGCAGTATTTT. The V gene is TRBV3-1, the J gene TRBJ2-3, with TRBD1 matching 12 bases. Germline V gene data show CDR1 as LGHDT and CDR2 as YNNKEL (reference sequence). With 7 bases clipped from V and 4 bases from J, the junction kept 6 bases outside the gene matches. This CDR3 is 15 amino acids long.

The V and J genes are TRBV20-1 and TRBJ2-3; 10 bases match TRBD2. V gave up 4 bases and J gave up 5 bases; unmatched junction bases: 9. The V gene's germline CDR1 is DFQATT and CDR2 SNEGSKA (reference sequence). The CDR3 has 15 amino acids. CDR3 sequence: CSATLLAGVKDTQYF. The CDR3 DNA follows: TGCAGTGCTACCCTCCTAGCGGGAGTAAAAGATACGCAGTATTTT.

V is TRBV20-1 and J is TRBJ2-1; unclear D gene. The germline V gene has CDR1 DFQATT and CDR2 SNEGSKA (reference sequence). Between the trimmed V and J ends, which lost 2 bases and 1 base, there was a span of 9 bases. This CDR3 contains 14 residues. CDR3 in DNA: TGCAGTGCTAGACCTCCGATTTCCTACAATGAGCAGTTCTTC. Protein product: CSARPPISYNEQFF.

The rearrangement joins TRBV20-1 to TRBJ2-3; TRBD2 agrees at 8 bases. CDR3 size: 16 residues. Germline loops: CDR1 DFQATT, CDR2 SNEGSKA (reference sequence). Losses at the gene ends were 3 bases for V and 0 bases for J; bases not matched to a gene: 8. In DNA, the CDR3 is TGCAGTGCTAGCGGACTAGCTCGTGCTAGCACAGATACGCAGTATTTT. It yields the protein CSASGLARASTDTQYF.

This clonotype was seen repeatedly, ten times or more. CDR3 coding DNA: TGTGCCAGCAGCTTGGCAGTTGTGGCCGGGGAGCTGTTTTTT. This codes for CASSLAVVAGELFF. The chain joins TRBV5-5 to TRBJ2-2; D is unclear. CDR1 is SGHKS, CDR2 YYEKEE, per germline (reference sequence). Deletions cut 0 bases from V and 6 bases from J, with 9 bases between. This CDR3 is built from 14 residues.

V and J are TRBV19 and TRBJ1-1; maybe TRBD1 (6 bases). The V end was cut by 6 bases, the J end by 3 bases, with 14 bases between. CDR1 is LNHDA and CDR2 is SQIVND in the germline V gene (reference sequence). There are 14 residues in the CDR3. The CDR3: CASRSGAKDTEAFF. Written as DNA, the CDR3 is TGTGCCAGTAGATCAGGGGCCAAGGACACTGAAGCTTTCTTT.

The V call is TRBV7-6, the J call TRBJ1-1; no firm D call. From germline, CDR1 is SGHVS and CDR2 FNYEAQ. CDR3 length equals 13 residues. V lost 5 bases and J lost 5, with 12 bases in between. This CDR3 is CASSPPGVTEAFF. The CDR3 DNA sequence: TGTGCCAGCAGCCCACCGGGTGTTACTGAAGCTTTCTTT. Looking up the rest from reference TRBV7-6 and TRBJ1-1 gives the full variable domain: GAGVSQSPRYKVTKRGQDVALRCDPISGHVSLYWYRQALGQGPEFLTYFNYEAQQDKSGLPNDRFSAERPEGSISTLTIQRTEQRDSAMYRCASSPPGVTEAFFGQGTRLTVV.

There are a few counts of this clonotype. The chain couples TRBV9 to TRBJ2-3; 8 nucleotides agree with TRBD1. CDR3 length: 14 amino acids. The trim removed 3 bases at V and 6 bases at J, leaving 6 bases unmatched. The V gene's germline CDR1 is SGDLS and CDR2 YYNGEE. Here the CDR3 DNA reads TGTGCCAGCAGCGAGGGGACAGGAGGGGATACGCAGTATTTT. This translates into CASSEGTGGDTQYF.

This chain uses TRBV24-1 with TRBJ2-7; perhaps TRBD2 as D (5 bases). CDR1 and CDR2 from the germline V gene are KGHDR and SFDVKD. The CDR3 loop spans 14 amino acids. V shed 4 bases and J shed 6 bases, with 15 bases lying between them. CDR3 in amino acids: CATSDTTREAEQYF. In nucleotides, the CDR3 is TGTGCCACCAGTGACACAACTAGGGAAGCCGAGCAGTACTTC.

This clonotype was observed a few times. This chain links TRBV7-2 with TRBJ2-5; D might be TRBD2 (6 bases). V shed 4 bases and J shed 2 bases, with 14 bases lying between them. The CDR3 consists of 15 residues. Germline V gene data show CDR1 as SGHTA and CDR2 as FQGNSA. The CDR3 region is CASSSRLVGQETQYF. DNA of the CDR3: TGTGCCAGCAGCTCGCGACTAGTGGGGCAAGAGACCCAGTACTTC.